This T cell receptor (beta chain) was captured in a study of cytomegalovirus exposure and HLA in healthy donors. In the PCR, 60 Vbeta and 13 Jbeta primers were used. Sequencing was performed with immunoSEQ multiplex PCR; in TCRdb, only in-frame clones are kept and a portion is missing. The sample records over 100,000 clones, 60% to 80% being singletons. Germline V gene sequence: CDR1 MNHEY, CDR2 SMNVEV (reference sequence). CDR3 length: 16 amino acids. V was pared by 5 bases and J by 4 bases, with 13 bases of the junction left unmatched. Specimen: PBMCs. The chain recombines TRBV27 with TRBJ2-7; 8 nucleotides match TRBD1. The clonotype comes from a male donor in good health and CMV-seronegative. The CDR3 DNA follows: TGTGCCAGCAGTCCTAATCGTCAGGGGGCCAGGTACGAGCAGTACTTC. Amino acid sequence: CASSPNRQGARYEQYF.